These 2 T cell receptor beta chains came from one sample sequenced in a study of blood T cell repertoires in COVID-19. TCRdb keeps only in-frame clones here, not all; method: immunoSEQ multiplex PCR. This sample yields roughly 150,000 clones, of which around 87% are seen a single time; about 6% belongs to the top ten. The specimen sequenced was peripheral blood. The source is a man aged 80 or over with acute or convalescent COVID-19.

This sequence joins TRBV19 and TRBJ1-1; D might be TRBD1 (6 bases). The CDR3 has 16 amino acids. Trimming removed 2 bases at V and 0 bases at J, with 13 bases between. Germline assignment: CDR1 LNHDA and CDR2 SQIVND (reference sequence). CDR3 in DNA: TGTGCCAGTAGTATACAGGGGAGTCAGGTGAACACTGAAGCTTTCTTT. It is translated as CASSIQGSQVNTEAFF. Filled out from reference TRBV19 and TRBJ1-1, the complete variable domain reads DGGITQSPKYLFRKEGQNVTLSCEQNLNHDAMYWYRQDPGQGLRLIYYSQIVNDFQKGDIAEGYSVSREKKESFPLTVTSAQKNPTAFYLCASSIQGSQVNTEAFFGQGTRLTVV.

The genes are TRBV5-5 and TRBJ2-7; perhaps TRBD2 as D (5 bases). V dropped 1 base and J dropped 1 base, with 15 bases sitting between them. Germline V lookup: CDR1 SGHKS, CDR2 YYEKEE (reference sequence). The CDR3 runs to 16 residues. In DNA, the CDR3 is TGTGCCAGCAGCTTGCGTCGGGGTACGTCTTCCTACGAGCAGTACTTC. Translated: CASSLRRGTSSYEQYF.